One sample yielded the 27 T cell receptor beta chains listed below, sequenced in a study of shared clonotypes between healthy human individuals (dated by TCRdb to the early 2020s). Receptor libraries were prepared by the immunoSEQ multiplex PCR assay. Here the immuneACCESS table is served through TCRdb, limited to in-frame sequences with V and J called. Missing clones are a known gap in these copies; in checked studies unresolved V genes cover under half, and the rest lacks a known reason. In this sample the table shows about 1 million clones, 65% to 80% of which occur a single time. 1.4% to 1.5% of the sample is taken by the ten largest. The sample taken for sequencing was memory CD4+ T cells sorted from blood. The label giving this sample's cell subset or site can be read as: CD45RA-negative fraction. The source is a man younger than 30 in good health.

The V and J genes are TRBV29-1 and TRBJ2-5, with D tentatively TRBD1 or TRBD2 (5 bases each). CDR3 size: 14 residues. Germline V CDR1 and CDR2: SQVTM, ANQGSEA. With 7 bases removed from V and 7 bases from J, the gap between germline ends came to 22 bases. The CDR3 DNA is TGCAGCGGTACCGGGACCGCCCCGAGGTTGACCCAGTACTTC. It encodes CSGTGTAPRLTQYF.

The chain links TRBV27 to TRBJ1-1; D not resolved. CDR3 length: 15 residues. Germline lookup yields CDR1 MNHEY and CDR2 SMNVEV (reference sequence). Trimming removed 0 bases at V and 0 bases at J, with 8 bases between. The chain's CDR3 is CASSLSLPLNTEAFF. The CDR3 DNA sequence: TGTGCCAGCAGTTTATCGCTTCCATTGAACACTGAAGCTTTCTTT.

Concerning this clone: This CDR3 is also generated by other DNA sequences in the sample. The CDR3 reads CASSTREAGELFF. CDR3 nucleotides: TGTGCCAGCAGCACCCGGGAGGCCGGGGAGCTGTTTTTT. The gene calls are TRBV7-3 and TRBJ2-2; 7 bases match TRBD2. J was trimmed by 6 bases and V by 5 bases; bases with no gene match: 3. This CDR3 region has 13 residues. CDR1 SGHTA and CDR2 FQGTGA come from the germline V gene.

The rearrangement uses TRBV7-2 and TRBJ2-7; D unresolved. The V gene lost 2 bases and the J gene lost 2 bases, with 19 bases spanning the gap. The germline V gene encodes CDR1 SGHTA and CDR2 FQGNSA. The CDR3 is made up of 17 amino acids. The CDR3 nucleotides read TGTGCCAGCAGCTTACGGCTACAAGCCCCGACGGCCTACGAGCAGTACTTC. Its translation: CASSLRLQAPTAYEQYF.

CDR3: CASSSGQGSAYEQYF. CDR3 coding DNA: TGTGCCAGCTCATCCGGACAGGGTAGCGCCTACGAGCAGTACTTC. The gene calls are TRBV18 and TRBJ2-7, with 8 bases fitting TRBD1. V lost 5 bases to trimming and J lost 2 bases; unmatched junction nucleotides: 8. The CDR3 consists of 15 residues. Germline V lookup: CDR1 KGHSH, CDR2 LQKENI.

The chain couples TRBV4-1 to TRBJ1-2, with 7 positions matching TRBD1. J lost 0 bases, V lost 4 bases, and 8 bases had no gene match. The CDR3 runs to 16 residues. Germline V gene lookup returns CDR1 MGHRA and CDR2 YSYEKL. The DNA for the CDR3 is TGCGCCAGCAGCCGAATAGCGGGGACAGCTAACTATGGCTACACCTTC. This codes for CASSRIAGTANYGYTF.

In its sample, this clone was seen a few times. V usage is TRBV28 and J usage is TRBJ1-5, with D possibly being TRBD1 (5 bases). The CDR3 contains 15 residues. V lost 5 bases, J lost 2 bases, and 13 bases lay in between. Per the germline V gene, CDR1 is MDHEN and CDR2 is SYDVKM. CDR3 in amino acids: CASSQGALGNQPQHF. CDR3 in DNA: TGTGCCAGCAGTCAAGGGGCATTGGGCAATCAGCCCCAGCATTTT. The complete variable domain, with remaining parts taken from reference TRBV28 and TRBJ1-5, reads DVKVTQSSRYLVKRTGEKVFLECVQDMDHENMFWYRQDPGLGLRLIYFSYDVKMKEKGDIPEGYSVSREKKERFSLILESASTNQTSMYLCASSQGALGNQPQHFGDGTRLSIL.

This clone appeared once. A much larger clone is a single base away; this may be a read error. The chain joins TRBV7-6 to TRBJ2-6; D unresolved. The CDR3 runs 15 residues. Per the germline V gene, CDR1 is SGHVS and CDR2 is FNYEAQ. Trimming took 0 bases from V and 0 from J, leaving 3 bases between them. CDR3 DNA: TGTGCCAGCAGCTTAGCTGTCTCTGGGGCCAACGTCCTGACTTTC. This translates into CASSLAVSGANVLTF.

This chain connects TRBV7-2 to TRBJ1-6; tentative D call: TRBD1 (6 bases). Germline CDR1 and CDR2: SGHTA and FQGNSA. Trimming took 1 base from V and 4 from J, leaving 8 bases between them. The CDR3 is 15 amino acids. The DNA of the CDR3 is TGTGCCAGCAGCTTAGACACAGGGTATAATTCACCCCTCCACTTT. Its protein product is CASSLDTGYNSPLHF.

For this clone: The sample holds other DNA sequences that translate to the same CDR3. The chain employs TRBV5-1 and TRBJ1-4; possibly TRBD1 for D (5 bases). This CDR3 contains 13 residues. Trimming removed 4 bases at V and 7 bases at J, with 11 bases between. The germline V gene has CDR1 SGHRS and CDR2 YFSETQ. CDR3 DNA: TGCGCCAGCAGCCTGGGGGGTACTGAAAAACTGTTTTTT. Translation: CASSLGGTEKLFF.

The chain employs TRBV21-1 and TRBJ2-1; the table's D call of TRBD2 was not tested on the DNA. TRBV21-1 is a listed pseudogene. This CDR3 has 15 amino acids. The CDR3 spells CASSKGLAGVNEQFF. CDR3 DNA: TGTGCCAGCAGCAAGGGACTAGCGGGAGTTAATGAGCAGTTCTTC.

The chain has TRBV1 and TRBJ1-5. TRBV1 is marked as a pseudogene. The CDR3 contains 13 residues. The chain's CDR3 is CTSSQDLDQPQHF. CDR3 DNA sequence: TGCACCAGCAGCCAGGATCTAGATCAGCCCCAGCATTTT.

This chain uses TRBV30 with TRBJ2-6; TRBD1 aligns across 7 bases. The J segment lost 3 bases and the V segment lost 5 bases, leaving 1 base of the junction unmatched. The CDR3 totals 13 residues. The germline V gene has CDR1 GTSNPN and CDR2 SVGIG (reference sequence). CDR3 amino acids: CAWDRVGANVLTF. In nucleotides, the CDR3 is TGTGCCTGGGACAGGGTTGGGGCCAACGTCCTGACTTTC.

The chain couples TRBV30 to TRBJ2-7, with D possibly matching TRBD2 (5 bases). This CDR3 has 16 amino acids. V was pared by 2 bases and J by 3 bases, with 20 bases between. CDR1 and CDR2 from the germline V gene are GTSNPN and SVGIG (reference sequence). The CDR3 loop is CAWSSISLRANYEQYF. The DNA of the CDR3 is TGTGCCTGGAGTTCCATCAGTTTGCGGGCGAACTACGAGCAGTACTTC.

With regard to this clone: A much larger clone is a single base away; this may be a read error. J is TRBJ2-3 and V is TRBV5-6; no clear D gene. V was shortened by 1 base and J by 0 bases, with 3 bases between the two germline ends. The CDR3 loop spans 13 amino acids. The germline V gene encodes CDR1 SGHDT and CDR2 YYEEEE. The CDR3 here is CASSLPSTDTQYF. The CDR3 DNA reads as TGTGCCAGCAGCTTGCCTAGCACAGATACGCAGTATTTT.

The V gene is TRBV29-1, the J gene TRBJ2-2, with D tentatively TRBD1 or TRBD2 (5 bases each). Germline assignment: CDR1 SQVTM and CDR2 ANQGSEA. V was clipped by 7 bases and J by 4 bases, with 16 bases between them. The CDR3 covers 14 residues. In nucleotides, the CDR3 is TGCAGCGCCGAGGGCAGGGCCGGCACCGGGGAGCTGTTTTTT. The encoded protein is CSAEGRAGTGELFF.

The rearrangement joins TRBV9 to TRBJ2-2, with D perhaps matching TRBD2 (6 bases). The CDR3 consists of 14 residues. V dropped 1 base and J dropped 5 bases, with 9 bases sitting between them. Germline CDR1 is SGDLS and CDR2 is YYNGEE. The CDR3: CASSVSAGTGELFF. The CDR3 region has the DNA TGTGCCAGCAGCGTAAGTGCGGGGACCGGGGAGCTGTTTTTT.

V usage is TRBV30 and J usage is TRBJ1-5; tentative D call: TRBD1 (6 bases). This CDR3 contains 15 residues. V was shortened by 3 bases and J by 4 bases, with 16 bases between the two germline ends. Germline lookup yields CDR1 GTSNPN and CDR2 SVGIG (reference sequence). CDR3: CAWSPGQSLNQPQHF. CDR3 nucleotide sequence: TGTGCCTGGAGCCCGGGACAAAGTCTGAATCAGCCCCAGCATTTT.

The chain employs TRBV6-6 and TRBJ2-1; D may be TRBD2 (7 bases). This CDR3 has 15 amino acids. CDR1 and CDR2 (germline): MNHNY, SVGAGI (reference sequence). V lost 7 bases and J 3 bases, leaving 16 bases between the germline ends. The CDR3 nucleotides read TGTGCCAGCAAACTCCAGGGGACTAACTACAATGAGCAGTTCTTC. Translating gives CASKLQGTNYNEQFF.

The sample holds a few counts of this clone. The chain couples TRBV7-9 to TRBJ2-7, with D possibly matching TRBD1 (5 bases). Germline assignment: CDR1 SEHNR and CDR2 FQNEAQ (reference sequence). The CDR3 spans 12 residues. V lost 5 bases, J lost 3 bases, and 8 bases lay in between. CDR3: CASSKQDYEQYF. Here the CDR3 DNA reads TGTGCCAGCAGCAAACAGGACTACGAGCAGTACTTC.

The chain links TRBV5-1 to TRBJ1-4, with a possible D match to TRBD1 (6 bases). The CDR3 totals 14 residues. V lost 2 bases and J 4 bases, leaving 9 bases between the germline ends. Germline V gene sequence: CDR1 SGHRS, CDR2 YFSETQ. The CDR3 coding sequence is TGCGCCAGCAGCTTCGGACAGTTTAATGAAAAACTGTTTTTT. This encodes CASSFGQFNEKLFF.

This clone was seen only once. This rearrangement joins TRBV11-2 to TRBJ1-6; D possibly corresponds to TRBD1 (5 bases). V was clipped by 0 bases and J by 0 bases, with 18 bases between them. CDR3 size: 20 residues. The germline V gene has CDR1 SGHAT and CDR2 FQNNGV. The CDR3 DNA reads TGTGCCAGCAGCTTAGATCGGGGCTGGGGAACGGGCTCCTATAATTCACCCCTCCACTTT. Its protein is CASSLDRGWGTGSYNSPLHF. Supplemented by reference TRBV11-2 and TRBJ1-6, the full variable domain reads EAGVAQSPRYKIIEKRQSVAFWCNPISGHATLYWYQQILGQGPKLLIQFQNNGVVDDSQLPKDRFSAERLKGVDSTLKIQPAKLEDSAVYLCASSLDRGWGTGSYNSPLHFGNGTRLTVT.

The CDR3 DNA sequence: TGCGCCAGCAGTTCGGACGGGTACGAGCAGTACTTC. Amino acid sequence: CASSSDGYEQYF. This sequence joins TRBV5-1 and TRBJ2-7; D is unclear. V dropped 5 bases and J dropped 4 bases, with 10 bases sitting between them. The V gene's germline CDR1 is SGHRS and CDR2 YFSETQ. The CDR3 has 12 residues. The variable domain in full, with the rest retrieved from reference TRBV5-1 and TRBJ2-7, is KAGVTQTPRYLIKTRGQQVTLSCSPISGHRSVSWYQQTPGQGLQFLFEYFSETQRNKGNFPGRFSGRQFSNSRSEMNVSTLELGDSALYLCASSSDGYEQYFGPGTRLTVT.

This clone appeared many times. This chain connects TRBV9 to TRBJ2-3, with D unresolved. Germline values: CDR1 SGDLS, CDR2 YYNGEE. The CDR3 contains 14 residues. Trimming removed 5 bases at V and 2 bases at J, with 12 bases between. CDR3: CASSLYDFTDTQYF. CDR3 DNA: TGTGCCAGCAGTTTATACGACTTCACAGATACGCAGTATTTT.

This chain joins TRBV9 and TRBJ1-6; D gene unclear. The CDR3 sequence is 16 residues long. V was trimmed by 4 bases and J by 5 bases, leaving 16 bases between them. Germline V lookup: CDR1 SGDLS, CDR2 YYNGEE. The CDR3 bases are TGTGCCAGCAGCCCACAGCTGGACGCCAATAATTCACCCCTCCACTTT. Translation gives CASSPQLDANNSPLHF.

The rearrangement uses TRBV6-6 and TRBJ1-1, with D perhaps matching TRBD1 (6 bases). Per the germline V gene, CDR1 is MNHNY and CDR2 is SVGAGI (reference sequence). This CDR3 region has 13 residues. Trimming removed 5 bases at V and 4 bases at J, with 11 bases between. This chain's CDR3 is CASSTTGLTEAFF. CDR3 DNA sequence: TGTGCCAGCAGTACTACAGGGCTCACTGAAGCTTTCTTT.

The V gene is TRBV19, the J gene TRBJ1-1; tentatively, D is TRBD1 (5 bases). The V gene lost 4 bases and the J gene lost 4 bases, with 13 bases spanning the gap. CDR1 and CDR2 (germline): LNHDA, SQIVND (reference sequence). This CDR3 is 14 amino acids long. The CDR3 region has the DNA TGTGCCAGTAGTAAGATCCCGGGGGGCACTGAAGCTTTCTTT. Translating it yields CASSKIPGGTEAFF.